The clone carrying this T cell receptor (beta chain) was picked up one time. Its antigen is undetermined. Repertoires were generated with immunoSEQ multiplex PCR, while TCRdb's copy carries only in-frame clones and drops some. The table includes millions of clones, 85% to 95% detected once. These data belong to a study of shared clonotypes between healthy human individuals. Naivety among CD8 cells was defined by CD45RO negativity and positive CCR7 selection, thereby excluding terminally differentiated effector memory CD45RA+ cells. Study-level points and caveats: Sampling covered nothing but blood. Tissue TCR repertoires likely differ from those found in blood. Richness estimates generally favored naive over memory subsets. Naive CD4 clonotypes overlapped across a handful of donors at about 5.2%. Enrolling few donors narrowed the genetic and exposure-history diversity that was represented.

This CDR3 is built from 16 residues. V lost 6 bases and J lost 0, with 17 bases in between. From germline, CDR1 is MDHEN and CDR2 SYDVKM. The clonotype comes from a man between 18 and 29 years old in good health. Some clones in this sample may be carry-over from other donors' samples. The sequencing input was naive CD8+ T cells from PBMCs. The chain couples TRBV28 to TRBJ1-1; no clear D. In DNA form, the CDR3 reads TGTGCCAGCAGCCCCACGCGGGGAGACATGAACACTGAAGCTTTCTTT. Protein sequence: CASSPTRGDMNTEAFF. The complete variable domain, with remaining parts taken from reference TRBV28 and TRBJ1-1, reads DVKVTQSSRYLVKRTGEKVFLECVQDMDHENMFWYRQDPGLGLRLIYFSYDVKMKEKGDIPEGYSVSREKKERFSLILESASTNQTSMYLCASSPTRGDMNTEAFFGQGTRLTVV.